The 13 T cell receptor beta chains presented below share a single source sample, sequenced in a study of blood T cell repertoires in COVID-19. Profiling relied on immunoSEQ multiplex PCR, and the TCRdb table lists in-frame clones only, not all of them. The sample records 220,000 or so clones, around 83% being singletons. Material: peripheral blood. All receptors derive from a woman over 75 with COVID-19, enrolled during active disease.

CDR3 nucleotide sequence: TGTGCCAGCAGCTTGTTGGTGGGGGGTGGCTACACCTTC. Encoded protein: CASSLLVGGGYTF. This chain joins TRBV5-5 and TRBJ1-2; tentative D call: TRBD1 (5 bases). Trimming took off 1 base at V and 7 bases at J, with 11 bases between the two ends. Germline V gives CDR1 SGHKS, CDR2 YYEKEE (reference sequence). The CDR3 is 13 residues long.

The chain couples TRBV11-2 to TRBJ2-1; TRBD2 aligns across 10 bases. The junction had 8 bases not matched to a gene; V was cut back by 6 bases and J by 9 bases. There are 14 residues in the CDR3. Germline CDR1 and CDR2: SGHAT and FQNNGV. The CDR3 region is CASRPAGGQGEQFF. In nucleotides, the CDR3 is TGTGCCAGCAGACCAGCGGGAGGGCAGGGTGAGCAGTTCTTC.

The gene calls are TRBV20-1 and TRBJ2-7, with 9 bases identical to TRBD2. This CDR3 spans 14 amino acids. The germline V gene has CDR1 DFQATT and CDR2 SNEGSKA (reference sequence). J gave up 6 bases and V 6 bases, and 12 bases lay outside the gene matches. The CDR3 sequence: CSASFAGLASEQYF. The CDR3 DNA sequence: TGCAGTGCAAGTTTTGCGGGACTAGCTAGCGAGCAGTACTTC.

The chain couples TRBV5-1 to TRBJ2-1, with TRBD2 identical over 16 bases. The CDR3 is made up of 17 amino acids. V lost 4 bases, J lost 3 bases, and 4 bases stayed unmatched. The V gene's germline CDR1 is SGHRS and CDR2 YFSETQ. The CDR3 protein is CASSRGLAGGYYNEQFF. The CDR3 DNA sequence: TGCGCCAGCAGCCGGGGACTAGCGGGAGGGTACTACAATGAGCAGTTCTTC. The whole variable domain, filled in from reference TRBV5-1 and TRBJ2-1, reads KAGVTQTPRYLIKTRGQQVTLSCSPISGHRSVSWYQQTPGQGLQFLFEYFSETQRNKGNFPGRFSGRQFSNSRSEMNVSTLELGDSALYLCASSRGLAGGYYNEQFFGPGTRLTVL.

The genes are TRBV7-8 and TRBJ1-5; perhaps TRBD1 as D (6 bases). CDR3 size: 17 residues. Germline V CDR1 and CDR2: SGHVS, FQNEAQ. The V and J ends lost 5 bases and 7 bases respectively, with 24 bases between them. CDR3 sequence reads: CASSPEGGTLEGQPQHF. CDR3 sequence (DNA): TGTGCCAGCAGCCCCGAGGGAGGGACACTGGAGGGGCAGCCCCAGCATTTT.

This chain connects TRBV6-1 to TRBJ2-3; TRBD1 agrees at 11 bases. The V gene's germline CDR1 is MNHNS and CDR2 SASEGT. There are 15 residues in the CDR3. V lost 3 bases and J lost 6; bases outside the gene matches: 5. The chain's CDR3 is CASSDRDRGSDTQYF. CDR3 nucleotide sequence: TGTGCCAGCAGTGACCGGGACAGGGGGTCGGATACGCAGTATTTT.

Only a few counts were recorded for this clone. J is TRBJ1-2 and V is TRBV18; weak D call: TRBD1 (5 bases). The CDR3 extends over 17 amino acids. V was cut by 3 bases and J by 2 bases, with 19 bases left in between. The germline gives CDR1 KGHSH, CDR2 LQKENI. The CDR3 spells CASSPLDSRNRNYGYTF. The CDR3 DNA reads TGTGCCAGCTCACCGCTCGACAGTCGAAATAGAAACTATGGCTACACCTTC.

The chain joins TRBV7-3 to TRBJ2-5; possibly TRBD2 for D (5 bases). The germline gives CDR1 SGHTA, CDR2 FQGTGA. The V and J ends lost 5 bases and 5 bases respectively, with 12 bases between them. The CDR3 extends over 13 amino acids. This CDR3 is CASSPTGMETQYF. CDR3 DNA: TGTGCCAGCAGCCCAACGGGGATGGAGACCCAGTACTTC.

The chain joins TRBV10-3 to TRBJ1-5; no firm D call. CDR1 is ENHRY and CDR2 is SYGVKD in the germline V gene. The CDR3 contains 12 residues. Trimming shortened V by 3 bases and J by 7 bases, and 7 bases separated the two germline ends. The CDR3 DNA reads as TGTGCCATCAGTGACCGAGGACAGCCCCAGCATTTT. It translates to CAISDRGQPQHF.

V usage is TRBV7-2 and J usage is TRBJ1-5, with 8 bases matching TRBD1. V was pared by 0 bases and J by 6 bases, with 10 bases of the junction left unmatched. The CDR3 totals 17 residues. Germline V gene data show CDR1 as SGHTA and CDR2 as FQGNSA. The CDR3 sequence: CASSLAGTGGAPQPQHF. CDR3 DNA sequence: TGTGCCAGCAGCTTAGCGGGTACAGGGGGAGCTCCTCAGCCCCAGCATTTT. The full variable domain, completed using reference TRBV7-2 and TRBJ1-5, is GAGVSQSPSNKVTEKGKDVELRCDPISGHTALYWYRQSLGQGLEFLIYFQGNSAPDKSGLPSDRFSAERTGGSVSTLTIQRTQQEDSAVYLCASSLAGTGGAPQPQHFGDGTRLSIL.

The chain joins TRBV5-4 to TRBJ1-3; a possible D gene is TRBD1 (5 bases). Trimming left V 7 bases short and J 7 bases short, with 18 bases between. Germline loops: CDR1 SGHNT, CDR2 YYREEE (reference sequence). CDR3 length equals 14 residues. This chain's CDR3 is CASSSGGFGNTIYF. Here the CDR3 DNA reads TGTGCCAGCTCGAGTGGGGGGTTTGGGAACACCATATATTTT.

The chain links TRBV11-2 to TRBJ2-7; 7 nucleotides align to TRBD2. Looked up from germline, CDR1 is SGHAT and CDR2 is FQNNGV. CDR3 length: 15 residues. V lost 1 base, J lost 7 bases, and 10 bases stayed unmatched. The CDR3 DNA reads TGTGCCAGCAGCTTAGTATTAGATGGGACTACTGAGCAGTACTTC. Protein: CASSLVLDGTTEQYF.

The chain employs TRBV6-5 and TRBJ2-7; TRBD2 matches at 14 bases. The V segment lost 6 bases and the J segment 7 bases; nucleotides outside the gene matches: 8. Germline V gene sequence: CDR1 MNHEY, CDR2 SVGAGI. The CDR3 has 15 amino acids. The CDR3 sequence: CASSQGLAGAREQYF. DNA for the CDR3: TGTGCCAGCAGCCAGGGACTAGCGGGAGCTCGGGAGCAGTACTTC.